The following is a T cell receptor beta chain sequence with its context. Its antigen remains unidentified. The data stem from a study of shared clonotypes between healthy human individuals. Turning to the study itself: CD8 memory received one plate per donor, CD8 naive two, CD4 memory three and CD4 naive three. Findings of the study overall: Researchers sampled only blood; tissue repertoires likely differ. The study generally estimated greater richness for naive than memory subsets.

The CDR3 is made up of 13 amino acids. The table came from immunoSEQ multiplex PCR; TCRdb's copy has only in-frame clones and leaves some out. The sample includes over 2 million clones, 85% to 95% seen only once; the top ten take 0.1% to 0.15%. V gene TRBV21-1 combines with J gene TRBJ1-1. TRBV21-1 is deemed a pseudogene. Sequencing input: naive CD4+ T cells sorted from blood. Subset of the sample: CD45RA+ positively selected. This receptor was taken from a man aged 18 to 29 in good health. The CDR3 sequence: CASSKWVNTEAFF. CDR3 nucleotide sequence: TGTGCCAGCAGCAAATGGGTAAACACTGAAGCTTTCTTT.